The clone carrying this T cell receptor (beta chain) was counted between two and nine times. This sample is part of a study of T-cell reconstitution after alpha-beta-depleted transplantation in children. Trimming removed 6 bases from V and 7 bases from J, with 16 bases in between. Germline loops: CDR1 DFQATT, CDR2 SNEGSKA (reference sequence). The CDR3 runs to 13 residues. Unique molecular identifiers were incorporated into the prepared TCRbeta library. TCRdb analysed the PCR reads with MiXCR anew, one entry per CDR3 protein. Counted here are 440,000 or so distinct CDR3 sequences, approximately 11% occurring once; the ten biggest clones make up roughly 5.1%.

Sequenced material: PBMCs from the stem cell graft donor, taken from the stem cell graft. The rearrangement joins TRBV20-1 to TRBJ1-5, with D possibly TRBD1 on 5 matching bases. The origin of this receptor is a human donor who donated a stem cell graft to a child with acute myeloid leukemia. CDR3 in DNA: TGCAGTGCAAATCGAGGGGCTGGGCAGCCCCAGCATTTT. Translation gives CSANRGAGQPQHF.